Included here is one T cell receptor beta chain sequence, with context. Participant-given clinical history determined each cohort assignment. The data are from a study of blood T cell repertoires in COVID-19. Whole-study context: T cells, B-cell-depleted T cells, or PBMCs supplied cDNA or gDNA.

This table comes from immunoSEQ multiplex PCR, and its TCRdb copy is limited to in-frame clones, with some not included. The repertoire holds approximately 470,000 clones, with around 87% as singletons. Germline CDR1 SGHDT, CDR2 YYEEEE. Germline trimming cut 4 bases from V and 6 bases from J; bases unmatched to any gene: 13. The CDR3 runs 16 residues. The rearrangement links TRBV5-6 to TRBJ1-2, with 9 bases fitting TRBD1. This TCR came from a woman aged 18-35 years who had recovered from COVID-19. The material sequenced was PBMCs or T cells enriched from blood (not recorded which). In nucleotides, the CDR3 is TGTGCCAGCAGCAAGCTCCCGGGACAGGGATTTGATGGCTACACCTTC. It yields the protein CASSKLPGQGFDGYTF.